This T cell receptor beta chain is from a study of blood T cell repertoires in COVID-19. Looking at the study overall: The study drew acute and convalescent COVID-19 samples from the United States, Italy and Spain. In each case, the material was cDNA or gDNA derived from T cells, B-cell-depleted T cells, or PBMCs.

This CDR3 region has 18 residues. The trim removed 0 bases at V and 2 bases at J, leaving 10 bases unmatched. Germline lookup yields CDR1 KGHDR and CDR2 SFDVKD. TCRdb keeps only in-frame clones here, not all; method: immunoSEQ multiplex PCR. The sample yields 200,000 or so clones, under 85% seen once. This TCR was sampled from a man aged 55 to 70 with active or convalescent COVID-19. The chain employs TRBV24-1 and TRBJ2-7; 9 bases match TRBD2. The specimen was peripheral blood. In nucleotides, the CDR3 is TGTGCCACCAGTGATTTGAAGGAAGCGGGAGGCCCCCCCTACGAGCAGTACTTC. This sequence encodes CATSDLKEAGGPPYEQYF.